Listed here are 27 T cell receptor beta chains from one sample, sequenced in a study of cytomegalovirus exposure and HLA in healthy donors. In the PCR, 60 Vbeta and 13 Jbeta primers were used. Libraries were prepared by immunoSEQ multiplex PCR; TCRdb keeps only in-frame clonotypes and omits some of them. The repertoire holds 130,000 to 150,000 clones, around 79% seen once, with 8.8% in the top ten. The sequencing input was PBMCs. These TCRs come from a woman aged 50 to 60 in good health and CMV-seropositive.

The chain carries TRBV5-1 and TRBJ1-6, with 7 positions matching TRBD1. Germline V CDR1 and CDR2: SGHRS, YFSETQ. Losses at the gene ends were 2 bases for V and 6 bases for J; bases not matched to a gene: 5. The CDR3 length is 15 residues. This CDR3 reads CASSLQGLVNSPLHF. In DNA, the CDR3 is TGCGCCAGCAGCTTACAGGGGCTCGTTAATTCACCCCTCCACTTT.

The CDR3, as DNA: TGTGCCAGCAGCCCCCGGTCTAATACCTACAATGAGCAGTTCTTC. As protein: CASSPRSNTYNEQFF. The rearrangement uses TRBV9 and TRBJ2-1; D unclear. Looked up from germline, CDR1 is SGDLS and CDR2 is YYNGEE. The V and J ends lost 4 bases and 2 bases respectively, with 13 bases between them. The CDR3 sequence is 15 residues long.

The chain employs TRBV5-1 and TRBJ2-1; 11 positions agree with TRBD2. The CDR3 is 15 amino acids. Germline assignment: CDR1 SGHRS and CDR2 YFSETQ. The ends lost 2 bases at V and 5 bases at J; junction bases unmatched: 3. The CDR3 protein is CASSFLTSGDNEQFF. The CDR3 DNA sequence: TGCGCCAGCAGCTTTTTGACTAGCGGGGACAATGAGCAGTTCTTC.

The chain couples TRBV7-9 to TRBJ2-3; 8 positions match TRBD2. The CDR3 loop spans 17 amino acids. Germline CDR1 SEHNR, CDR2 FQNEAQ (reference sequence). The V gene end was trimmed by 6 bases and the J gene end by 2 bases; junction bases not matched to a gene: 13. CDR3 sequence reads: CASRPGGAGAATDTQYF. Here the CDR3 DNA reads TGTGCCAGCAGACCGGGGGGAGCGGGGGCGGCCACAGATACGCAGTATTTT.

The chain has TRBV5-1 and TRBJ2-5; D perhaps matches TRBD2 (5 bases). This CDR3 is built from 15 residues. CDR1 and CDR2 from the germline V gene are SGHRS and YFSETQ. V was shortened by 4 bases and J by 3 bases, with 16 bases between the two germline ends. The CDR3, as DNA: TGCGCCAGCAGCACTCCGGGCCCGCGGGAAGAGACCCAGTACTTC. Its protein product is CASSTPGPREETQYF. Filled out from reference TRBV5-1 and TRBJ2-5, the complete variable domain reads KAGVTQTPRYLIKTRGQQVTLSCSPISGHRSVSWYQQTPGQGLQFLFEYFSETQRNKGNFPGRFSGRQFSNSRSEMNVSTLELGDSALYLCASSTPGPREETQYFGPGTRLLVL.

The rearrangement links TRBV18 to TRBJ2-2; no clear D. This CDR3 is 12 amino acids long. V was shortened by 3 bases and J by 7 bases, with 6 bases between the two germline ends. Germline-derived CDR1 and CDR2 are KGHSH and LQKENI. CDR3 coding DNA: TGTGCCAGCTCACCCGAACTCGGGGAGCTGTTTTTT. This codes for CASSPELGELFF.

This chain joins TRBV19 and TRBJ1-5; 8 bases line up with TRBD1. Trimming at V came to 6 bases and at J to 5 bases, leaving 6 bases not matched to a gene. Germline CDR1 and CDR2: LNHDA and SQIVND (reference sequence). CDR3 size: 14 residues. This CDR3 is CASRNRQGHQPQHF. Here the CDR3 DNA reads TGTGCCAGTAGGAACCGACAGGGGCATCAGCCCCAGCATTTT.

This chain links TRBV4-1 with TRBJ2-2, with 7 bases matching TRBD1. Losses at the gene ends were 1 base for V and 6 bases for J; bases not matched to a gene: 8. The length of the CDR3 is 16 residues. Germline CDR1 and CDR2: MGHRA and YSYEKL. The CDR3: CASSQVKGGAAGELFF. In nucleotides, the CDR3 is TGCGCCAGCAGCCAAGTCAAAGGGGGCGCCGCCGGGGAGCTGTTTTTT.

In its sample, this clone was seen once. The chain carries TRBV28 and TRBJ2-7; 8 bases match TRBD1. Germline V CDR1 and CDR2: MDHEN, SYDVKM. The CDR3 contains 15 residues. Trimming took 6 bases from V and 0 from J; bases not matched to a gene: 7. The CDR3 loop reads CASSSGQDSSYEQYF. CDR3 nucleotide sequence: TGTGCCAGCAGCTCGGGACAGGATAGCTCCTACGAGCAGTACTTC.

This chain uses TRBV7-3 with TRBJ2-2; 11 bases fit TRBD2. The CDR3 length is 15 residues. The trim removed 4 bases at V and 5 bases at J, leaving 3 bases unmatched. Looked up from germline, CDR1 is SGHTA and CDR2 is FQGTGA. CDR3 loop: CASSSLAGETGELFF. The CDR3 coding sequence is TGTGCCAGCAGCTCACTAGCGGGGGAGACCGGGGAGCTGTTTTTT.

The rearrangement joins TRBV11-1 to TRBJ1-1, with 9 bases matching TRBD1. This CDR3 is built from 15 residues. J was trimmed by 1 base and V by 4 bases; bases with no gene match: 4. CDR1 is SGHAT, CDR2 FQDESV, per germline (reference sequence). The CDR3 DNA follows: TGTGCCAGCAGCTGGACAGGGGCCCCGAACACTGAAGCTTTCTTT. Translation: CASSWTGAPNTEAFF. The full variable domain, rest sourced from reference TRBV11-1 and TRBJ1-1, is EAEVAQSPRYKITEKSQAVAFWCDPISGHATLYWYRQILGQGPELLVQFQDESVVDDSQLPKDRFSAERLKGVDSTLKIQPAELGDSAMYLCASSWTGAPNTEAFFGQGTRLTVV.

The rearrangement uses TRBV6-6 and TRBJ2-2; D is perhaps TRBD2 (6 bases). V was clipped by 3 bases and J by 5 bases, with 7 bases between them. The CDR3 has 13 residues. Germline CDR1 reads MNHNY; CDR2 reads SVGAGI (reference sequence). The CDR3 loop is CASSYGGTGELFF. CDR3 in DNA: TGTGCCAGCAGTTATGGGGGGACCGGGGAGCTGTTTTTT.

The CDR3 loop is CASSRQGRTNEKLFF. CDR3 coding DNA: TGTGCCAGCAGCCGACAGGGAAGAACTAATGAAAAACTGTTTTTT. This chain links TRBV5-4 with TRBJ1-4; 7 positions match TRBD1. Germline-derived CDR1 and CDR2 are SGHNT and YYREEE (reference sequence). CDR3 length: 15 residues. V trimming: 4 bases; J trimming: 1 base; junction bases outside the gene matches: 4.

The chain combines TRBV5-1 with TRBJ2-5; 8 bases match TRBD1. The DNA matches TRBJ2-7 better at its end, which makes the J call doubtful. The CDR3 loop spans 14 amino acids. Germline CDR1 is SGHRS and CDR2 is YFSETQ. CDR3 nucleotide sequence: TGCGCCAGCACCCAGGGGGCTCGGTCCTACGAGCAGTACTTC. Amino acids: CASTQGARSYEQYF.

The genes are TRBV11-2 and TRBJ1-4, with no clear D. This CDR3 spans 15 amino acids. CDR1 and CDR2 (germline): SGHAT, FQNNGV. Trimming stripped 1 base from V and 4 bases from J, with 10 bases between. CDR3 in amino acids: CASSLAQLGNEKLFF. Here the CDR3 DNA reads TGTGCCAGCAGCTTAGCACAGCTGGGTAATGAAAAACTGTTTTTT.

This sequence joins TRBV7-2 and TRBJ2-7; 13 bases map to TRBD2. V lost 5 bases to trimming and J lost 2 bases; unmatched junction nucleotides: 3. Germline loops: CDR1 SGHTA, CDR2 FQGNSA. The CDR3 covers 15 residues. The CDR3 sequence: CASSPTSGGAYEQYF. CDR3 sequence (DNA): TGTGCCAGCAGCCCAACTAGCGGGGGGGCCTACGAGCAGTACTTC. The full variable domain, its missing parts supplied by reference TRBV7-2 and TRBJ2-7, is GAGVSQSPSNKVTEKGKDVELRCDPISGHTALYWYRQSLGQGLEFLIYFQGNSAPDKSGLPSDRFSAERTGGSVSTLTIQRTQQEDSAVYLCASSPTSGGAYEQYFGPGTRLTVT.

As for this clone: One end of the junction does not line up with germline, which may come from a read error. The CDR3 DNA follows: TGTGTCAGCAGCGGGGGACAGGGAGCCTACGAGCAGTACTTC. This sequence encodes CVSSGGQGAYEQYF. This sequence joins TRBV9 and TRBJ2-7, with D maybe TRBD1 (9 bases). The germline CDR1 and CDR2 sequences are SGDLS and YYNGEE. The CDR3 has 14 residues.

This clone was observed a few times. V usage is TRBV6-1 and J usage is TRBJ1-1; possible D gene TRBD1, 6 bases. This CDR3 is 14 amino acids long. V was shortened by 6 bases and J by 2 bases, with 13 bases between the two germline ends. Germline V gene data show CDR1 as MNHNS and CDR2 as SASEGT. CDR3 amino acids: CASRITGLNTEAFF. CDR3 nucleotides: TGTGCCAGCAGGATCACAGGGCTCAACACTGAAGCTTTCTTT.

The chain carries TRBV7-9 and TRBJ1-2, with TRBD1 matching 7 bases. Germline CDR1 and CDR2: SEHNR and FQNEAQ (reference sequence). J gave up 6 bases and V 7 bases, and 14 bases lay outside the gene matches. The CDR3 has 15 residues. The CDR3 sequence is CASTSSPGTVDGYTF. The CDR3 bases are TGTGCCAGCACCTCTTCCCCCGGGACAGTGGATGGCTACACCTTC.

The chain employs TRBV7-3 and TRBJ2-2; 8 bases are shared with TRBD2. The CDR3 is 15 residues long. V dropped 2 bases and J dropped 5; count of bases not matched to a gene: 4. Germline V gene lookup returns CDR1 SGHTA and CDR2 FQGTGA. CDR3 in amino acids: CASSLRGGSTGELFF. The CDR3 DNA sequence: TGTGCCAGCAGCTTACGGGGGGGTAGTACCGGGGAGCTGTTTTTT.

The rearrangement joins TRBV7-2 to TRBJ2-7; 8 nucleotides line up with TRBD2. This CDR3 spans 15 amino acids. Germline trimming cut 4 bases from V and 5 bases from J; bases unmatched to any gene: 10. Germline CDR1 SGHTA, CDR2 FQGNSA. CDR3: CASSWAPGLVDEQYF. The DNA for the CDR3 is TGTGCCAGCAGCTGGGCGCCGGGACTAGTTGACGAGCAGTACTTC.

The chain has TRBV7-2 and TRBJ2-5, with TRBD2 matching over 11 bases. CDR1 SGHTA and CDR2 FQGNSA come from the germline V gene. With 6 bases clipped from V and 5 bases from J, the junction kept 5 bases outside the gene matches. The CDR3 extends over 14 amino acids. In DNA form, the CDR3 reads TGTGCCAGCAGTATAGCGGGGGGGCCTGAGACCCAGTACTTC. Translated, it gives CASSIAGGPETQYF.

CDR3 sequence (DNA): TGTGCCAGCTCACCGGGACAGGGGGAAGGCTACACCTTC. This encodes CASSPGQGEGYTF. The genes are TRBV18 and TRBJ1-2; TRBD1 matches 11 bases. The V gene end was trimmed by 3 bases and the J gene end by 8 bases; junction bases not matched to a gene: 2. Germline CDR1 is KGHSH and CDR2 is LQKENI. This CDR3 contains 13 residues.

This chain joins TRBV19 and TRBJ2-1; 9 bases line up with TRBD1. V gave up 4 bases and J gave up 5 bases; unmatched junction bases: 12. The length of the CDR3 is 17 residues. Germline CDR1 and CDR2: LNHDA and SQIVND (reference sequence). As DNA, the CDR3 is TGTGCCAGTAGTACCTACCCCGGGACAGGGCGGGACAATGAGCAGTTCTTC. The encoded protein is CASSTYPGTGRDNEQFF. Drawing the rest from reference TRBV19 and TRBJ2-1, the complete variable domain is DGGITQSPKYLFRKEGQNVTLSCEQNLNHDAMYWYRQDPGQGLRLIYYSQIVNDFQKGDIAEGYSVSREKKESFPLTVTSAQKNPTAFYLCASSTYPGTGRDNEQFFGPGTRLTVL.

Worth noting for this clone: The junction and the germline gene differ at one end; a read error may be behind it. In the same sample, other DNA sequences code for this CDR3. The chain is built from TRBV7-9 and TRBJ2-3; 12 bases align to TRBD2. The CDR3 is 18 amino acids. CDR1 is SEHNR and CDR2 is FQNEAQ in the germline V gene (reference sequence). CDR3 nucleotide sequence: TGTGCCAGCAGCTCAAGGACTAGCGGGAAGGCTAGCACAGATACACAGTATTTT. Its translation: CASSSRTSGKASTDTQYF.

The V and J genes are TRBV4-2 and TRBJ1-2, with 9 bases that match TRBD1. CDR3 length: 15 amino acids. Germline CDR1 is LGHNA and CDR2 is YNFKEQ. The J segment lost 1 base and the V segment lost 5 bases, leaving 5 bases of the junction unmatched. The CDR3 sequence is CASSSPGQGNYGYTF. The CDR3, as DNA: TGTGCCAGCAGCTCACCGGGACAGGGTAACTATGGCTACACCTTC.

With respect to this clone: The same CDR3 also results from other DNA sequences found in this sample. This rearrangement joins TRBV6-5 to TRBJ2-1, with 11 bases aligning to TRBD1. J gave up 7 bases and V 10 bases, and 9 bases lay outside the gene matches. In germline, CDR1 is MNHEY, CDR2 SVGAGI. The CDR3 consists of 14 residues. CDR3 DNA sequence: TGTGCCACCCGCGGGGACAGGGGGTATAATGAGCAGTTCTTC. Protein: CATRGDRGYNEQFF.